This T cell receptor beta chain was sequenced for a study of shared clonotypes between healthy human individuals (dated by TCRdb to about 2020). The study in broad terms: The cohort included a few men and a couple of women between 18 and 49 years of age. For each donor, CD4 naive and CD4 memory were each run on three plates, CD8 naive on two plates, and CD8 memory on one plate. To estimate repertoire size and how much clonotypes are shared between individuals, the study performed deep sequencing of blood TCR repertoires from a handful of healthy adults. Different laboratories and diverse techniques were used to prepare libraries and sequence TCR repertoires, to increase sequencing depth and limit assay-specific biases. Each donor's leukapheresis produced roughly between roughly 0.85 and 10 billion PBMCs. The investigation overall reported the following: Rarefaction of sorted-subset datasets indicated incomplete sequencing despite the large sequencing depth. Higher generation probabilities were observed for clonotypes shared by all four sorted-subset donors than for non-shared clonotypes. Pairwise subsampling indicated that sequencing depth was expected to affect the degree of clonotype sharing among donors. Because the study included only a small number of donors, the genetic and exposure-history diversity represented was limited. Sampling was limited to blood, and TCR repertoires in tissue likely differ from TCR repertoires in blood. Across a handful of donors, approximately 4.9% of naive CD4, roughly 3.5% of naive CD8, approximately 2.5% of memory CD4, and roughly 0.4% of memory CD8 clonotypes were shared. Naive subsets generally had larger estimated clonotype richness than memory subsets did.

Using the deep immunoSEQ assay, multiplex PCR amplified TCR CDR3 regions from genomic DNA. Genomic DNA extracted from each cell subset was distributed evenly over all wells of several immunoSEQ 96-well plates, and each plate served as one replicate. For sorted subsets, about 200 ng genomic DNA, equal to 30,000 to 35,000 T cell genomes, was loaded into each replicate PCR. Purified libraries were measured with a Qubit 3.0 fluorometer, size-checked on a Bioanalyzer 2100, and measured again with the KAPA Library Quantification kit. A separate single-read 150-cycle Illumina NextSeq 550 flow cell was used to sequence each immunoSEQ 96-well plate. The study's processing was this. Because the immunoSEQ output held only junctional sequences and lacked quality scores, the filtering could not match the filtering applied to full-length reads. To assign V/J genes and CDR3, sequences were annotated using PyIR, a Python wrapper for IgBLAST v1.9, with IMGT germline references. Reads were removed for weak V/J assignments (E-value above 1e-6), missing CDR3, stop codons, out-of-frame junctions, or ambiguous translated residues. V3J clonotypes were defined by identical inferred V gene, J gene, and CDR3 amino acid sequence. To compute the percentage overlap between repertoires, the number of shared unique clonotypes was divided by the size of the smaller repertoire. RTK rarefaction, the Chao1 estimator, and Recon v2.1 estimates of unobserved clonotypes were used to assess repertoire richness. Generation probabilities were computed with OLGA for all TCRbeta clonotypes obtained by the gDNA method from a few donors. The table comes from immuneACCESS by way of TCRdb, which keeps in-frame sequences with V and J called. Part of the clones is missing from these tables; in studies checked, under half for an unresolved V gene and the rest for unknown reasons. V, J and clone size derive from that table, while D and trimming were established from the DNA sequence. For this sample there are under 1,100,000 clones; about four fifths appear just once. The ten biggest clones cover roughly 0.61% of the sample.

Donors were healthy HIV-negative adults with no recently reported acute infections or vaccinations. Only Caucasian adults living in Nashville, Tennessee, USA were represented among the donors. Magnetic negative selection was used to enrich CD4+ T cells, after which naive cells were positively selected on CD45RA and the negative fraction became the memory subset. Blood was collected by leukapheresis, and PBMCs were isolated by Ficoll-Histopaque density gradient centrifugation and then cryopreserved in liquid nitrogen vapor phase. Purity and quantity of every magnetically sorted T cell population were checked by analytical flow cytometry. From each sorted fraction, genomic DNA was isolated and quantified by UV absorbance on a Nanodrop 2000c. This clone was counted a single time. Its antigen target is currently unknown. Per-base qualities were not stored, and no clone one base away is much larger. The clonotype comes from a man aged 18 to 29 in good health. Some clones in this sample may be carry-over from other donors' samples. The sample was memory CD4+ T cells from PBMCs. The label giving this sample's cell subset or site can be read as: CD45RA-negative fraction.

The CDR3: CASSSSSGSNTGELFF. The DNA sequence is TGTGCCAGCAGTTCTTCTAGCGGATCAAACACCGGGGAGCTGTTTTTT. The chain employs TRBV28 and TRBJ2-2; 7 nucleotides in the junction match TRBD2. The CDR3 holds 16 amino acids from the cysteine to the phenylalanine. Left in the record is the CDR3 DNA by itself, 48 bases read in frame from the first base. Germline trimming: 4 bases from V, 2 bases from J; junction bases outside gene matches: 7. From the germline V gene, CDR1 is MDHEN and CDR2 is SYDVKM.